This T cell receptor (beta chain) was identified during a study of blood T cell repertoires in COVID-19. Method: immunoSEQ multiplex PCR; TCRdb's copy keeps in-frame clones and lacks some. The data show under 300,000 clones, approximately 85% seen once. CDR1 is KGHSH, CDR2 LQKENI, per germline. Trimming took off 3 bases at V and 4 bases at J, with 15 bases between the two ends. This CDR3 region has 15 residues. This TCR was sampled from a woman in her forties or fifties who had been exposed to COVID-19. This rearrangement joins TRBV18 to TRBJ1-1; D gene unclear. The sequencing input was PBMCs or T cells enriched from blood (not recorded which). This chain's CDR3 is CASSPPRGIGTEAFF. The CDR3, as DNA: TGTGCCAGCTCACCGCCTCGGGGTATAGGCACTGAAGCTTTCTTT.